What follows is one T cell receptor (beta chain) and its context. The data are from a study of blood T cell repertoires in COVID-19. For the study at large: Samples of COVID-19 (acute and convalescent) were obtained from the United States, Italy and Spain. Sources were T cells, B-cell-depleted T cells, or PBMCs; the material itself was cDNA or gDNA.

Trimming took 3 bases from V and 5 from J, leaving 10 bases between them. CDR1 and CDR2 (germline): MDHEN, SYDVKM. The CDR3 has 13 residues. In the study's own analysis: Estimation of nucleated cell counts was performed using reference gene primer amplification. Assay used: immunoSEQ multiplex PCR; TCRdb lists only in-frame clones, some missing. The V and J calls and the clone size are those of that table, but D and trimming were determined from the DNA. The sample has some 140,000 clones, about 90% seen once. The TCR sequence derives from a man aged 45-65 years with acute or convalescent COVID-19. The chain joins TRBV28 to TRBJ2-5; D is possibly TRBD2 (5 bases). The sample comprised peripheral blood. The CDR3 nucleotides are TGTGCCAGCAGTTTTTCGGGATCTGAGACCCAGTACTTC. It codes for CASSFSGSETQYF.